The 21 T cell receptor beta chains presented below share a single source sample, sequenced in a study of neoadjuvant anti-PD-1 for oral cavity cancer. Repertoires were generated with immunoSEQ multiplex PCR, while TCRdb's copy carries only in-frame clones and drops some. Found here are over 60,000 clones, 85% to 90% of them singletons; the top ten hold around 2.7%. This sample's time point: after neoadjuvant nivolumab, at surgical resection. This material consisted of PBMCs, taken after nivolumab (anti-PD-1) treatment. These receptors came from a person between 35 and 79 years old with oral cavity squamous cell carcinoma.

This chain uses TRBV4-2 with TRBJ2-3; D perhaps matches TRBD2 (6 bases). V was clipped by 0 bases and J by 3 bases, with 10 bases between them. CDR1 and CDR2 (germline): LGHNA, YNFKEQ. The CDR3 covers 15 residues. The CDR3 is CASSQEVRETDTQYF. CDR3 in DNA: TGTGCCAGCAGCCAAGAAGTTCGGGAGACAGATACGCAGTATTTT.

This clone showed up just a few times. This chain joins TRBV4-1 and TRBJ2-3, with D perhaps TRBD1 (6 bases). Trimming cost V 9 bases and J 2 bases, with 15 bases left between them. This CDR3 contains 14 residues. The germline CDR1 and CDR2 sequences are MGHRA and YSYEKL. CDR3 bases: TGCGCCAGTAAAAAAGGACAGTTCACAGATACGCAGTATTTT. Protein product: CASKKGQFTDTQYF.

V usage is TRBV2 and J usage is TRBJ1-2; a possible D gene is TRBD1 (5 bases). Germline assignment: CDR1 SNHLY and CDR2 FYNNEI. V lost 6 bases and J 3 bases, leaving 14 bases between the germline ends. The CDR3 loop spans 14 amino acids. CDR3 amino acids: CASRGTFLHYGYTF. The CDR3 nucleotides are TGTGCCAGCAGAGGGACTTTTCTCCACTATGGCTACACCTTC.

CDR3 loop: CASSIYGLGGYTF. DNA for the CDR3: TGTGCCAGTAGTATATACGGGCTTGGAGGCTACACCTTC. The gene calls are TRBV19 and TRBJ1-2; no firm D call. CDR3 size: 13 residues. V dropped 2 bases and J dropped 8 bases, with 12 bases sitting between them. Germline V gives CDR1 LNHDA, CDR2 SQIVND (reference sequence).

This chain links TRBV4-1 with TRBJ1-4; unclear D gene. Germline values: CDR1 MGHRA, CDR2 YSYEKL. V lost 1 base and J lost 4, with 10 bases in between. There are 15 residues in the CDR3. The CDR3 nucleotides are TGCGCCAGCAGCCAAGGAACACGAGTTAATGAAAAACTGTTTTTT. It codes for CASSQGTRVNEKLFF.

The chain uses TRBV6-1 and TRBJ1-1; D not certain. CDR1 and CDR2 (germline): MNHNS, SASEGT. V dropped 8 bases and J dropped 1 base, with 8 bases sitting between them. The CDR3 contains 12 residues. CDR3 loop: CASALPNTEAFF. In DNA, the CDR3 is TGTGCCAGCGCACTCCCGAACACTGAAGCTTTCTTT.

CDR3 amino acids: CASSIDIGAAGNTEAFF. DNA for the CDR3: TGTGCCAGTAGTATAGATATTGGGGCAGCCGGGAACACTGAAGCTTTCTTT. The chain links TRBV19 to TRBJ1-1, with a possible D match to TRBD1 (5 bases). The CDR3 extends over 17 amino acids. The V gene's germline CDR1 is LNHDA and CDR2 SQIVND (reference sequence). The V end was cut by 0 bases, the J end by 1 base, with 15 bases between.

V gene TRBV6-5 combines with J gene TRBJ2-5; 9 bases match TRBD2. Germline values: CDR1 MNHEY, CDR2 SVGAGI. The CDR3 length is 15 residues. V trimming: 5 bases; J trimming: 7 bases; junction bases outside the gene matches: 11. DNA for the CDR3: TGTGCCAGCAGTCCTATAGCGGGAGAGGAGGGGACCCAGTACTTC. Protein sequence: CASSPIAGEEGTQYF.

The chain is built from TRBV19 and TRBJ1-4, with D perhaps matching TRBD1 (5 bases). V was clipped by 9 bases and J by 6 bases, with 17 bases between them. The CDR3 is 14 amino acids. Germline lookup yields CDR1 LNHDA and CDR2 SQIVND (reference sequence). The CDR3 bases are TGTGCCAGCCTGGACGTAGGGGCGGATGAAAAACTGTTTTTT. Its protein product is CASLDVGADEKLFF.

The chain recombines TRBV11-1 with TRBJ1-1, with TRBD1 matching 9 bases. From germline, CDR1 is SGHAT and CDR2 FQDESV (reference sequence). The CDR3 length is 13 residues. V lost 2 bases to trimming and J lost 11 bases; unmatched junction nucleotides: 6. CDR3: CASSLMGQGSAFF. CDR3 coding DNA: TGTGCCAGCAGCTTAATGGGACAGGGTAGTGCTTTCTTT.

The rearrangement uses TRBV9 and TRBJ2-7; tentative D call: TRBD2 (7 bases). Between the trimmed V and J ends, which lost 4 bases and 3 bases, there was a span of 17 bases. CDR1 SGDLS and CDR2 YYNGEE come from the germline V gene. This CDR3 comprises 15 residues. The CDR3 bases are TGTGCCAGCAGCCGTAGGGGGGGCAGTGACTACGAGCAGTACTTC. Its translation: CASSRRGGSDYEQYF.

The rearrangement joins TRBV15 to TRBJ2-1; maybe TRBD2 (6 bases). This CDR3 comprises 16 residues. Germline CDR1 LNHNV, CDR2 YYDKDF (reference sequence). Trimming took off 5 bases at V and 3 bases at J, with 17 bases between the two ends. DNA for the CDR3: TGTGCCACCAGCGGCGGGATGGCACGTCGCTACAATGAGCAGTTCTTC. The encoded protein is CATSGGMARRYNEQFF.

This chain links TRBV6-1 with TRBJ1-1; D is unclear. The CDR3 runs 16 residues. Germline V gene lookup returns CDR1 MNHNS and CDR2 SASEGT. Trimming cost V 2 bases and J 2 bases, with 15 bases left between them. DNA of the CDR3: TGTGCCAGCAGTGAATGGAGGGCCCCACTAAACACTGAAGCTTTCTTT. Protein product: CASSEWRAPLNTEAFF.

This sequence joins TRBV6-5 and TRBJ1-6; 7 bases agree with TRBD1. The V and J ends lost 0 bases and 10 bases, in that order; junction bases with no gene match: 6. The CDR3 covers 15 residues. From germline, CDR1 is MNHEY and CDR2 SVGAGI. The CDR3, as DNA: TGTGCCAGCAGTTACTCTAGACAGGGCGACTCACCCCTCCACTTT. It specifies CASSYSRQGDSPLHF.

This clone was detected once. The sample holds other DNA sequences that translate to the same CDR3. The chain joins TRBV30 to TRBJ1-5, with 7 bases identical to TRBD1. Germline CDR1 and CDR2: GTSNPN and SVGIG (reference sequence). The CDR3 extends over 13 amino acids. With 2 bases clipped from V and 7 bases from J, the junction kept 5 bases outside the gene matches. This CDR3 is CAWSRQGGQPQHF. For the CDR3, the DNA is TGTGCCTGGAGTAGACAGGGTGGACAGCCCCAGCATTTT. The complete variable domain, with remaining parts taken from reference TRBV30 and TRBJ1-5, reads SQTIHQWPATLVQPVGSPLSLECTVEGTSNPNLYWYRQAAGRGLQLLFYSVGIGQISSEVPQNLSASRPQDRQFILSSKKLLLSDSGFYLCAWSRQGGQPQHFGDGTRLSIL.

The J gene is TRBJ2-3, the V gene TRBV6-4; D is ambiguous. With 0 bases removed from V and 11 bases from J, the gap between germline ends came to 12 bases. The germline gives CDR1 MRHNA, CDR2 SNTAGT. The CDR3 has 13 residues. The CDR3 region is CASSDSTPSLQYF. CDR3 in DNA: TGTGCCAGCAGTGACTCGACGCCATCGTTGCAGTATTTT.

The CDR3 region is CASSRLRHTQYF. The CDR3 nucleotides read TGTGCCAGCAGTCGACTACGCCATACGCAGTATTTT. The chain couples TRBV11-2 to TRBJ2-3; D possibly corresponds to TRBD2 (5 bases). The V end was cut by 6 bases, the J end by 7 bases, with 11 bases between. CDR1 is SGHAT, CDR2 FQNNGV, per germline. The CDR3 loop spans 12 amino acids.

This clone was recorded once. The chain uses TRBV12-5 and TRBJ2-5; no reliable D call. Trimming stripped 2 bases from V and 6 bases from J, with 7 bases between. The CDR3 has 12 residues. Per the germline V gene, CDR1 is LGHNT and CDR2 is FRNRAP. CDR3 region: CASGLPDQTQYF. DNA for the CDR3: TGTGCTAGTGGTTTGCCAGACCAGACCCAGTACTTC.

V usage is TRBV9 and J usage is TRBJ1-3; no definite D call. Germline V gives CDR1 SGDLS, CDR2 YYNGEE. The CDR3 has 15 amino acids. The germline V and J ends were trimmed by 4 bases and 1 base, with 12 bases remaining between them. The CDR3: CASSQRLGSGNTIYF. The CDR3 nucleotides are TGTGCCAGCAGCCAGCGGTTGGGGTCTGGAAACACCATATATTTT.

The CDR3 spells CASSLEVGGRPYNEQFF. CDR3 coding DNA: TGTGCCAGCAGCTTAGAGGTCGGCGGGAGACCCTACAATGAGCAGTTCTTC. V gene TRBV11-1 combines with J gene TRBJ2-1; 7 bases match TRBD2. Trimming cost V 1 base and J 2 bases; bases outside gene matches: 8. Germline loops: CDR1 SGHAT, CDR2 FQDESV (reference sequence). The CDR3 is 17 amino acids.

The CDR3 sequence is CASSIPAGGPNEQFF. The CDR3 bases are TGTGCCAGTAGTATACCAGCGGGAGGACCGAATGAGCAGTTCTTC. This chain uses TRBV19 with TRBJ2-1; 9 bases agree with TRBD2. The CDR3 runs 15 residues. The germline V gene encodes CDR1 LNHDA and CDR2 SQIVND (reference sequence). After removal of 2 bases from V and 7 bases from J, the junction contained 6 bases not matched to a gene. Full variable domain (outside the CDR3, taken from reference TRBV19 and TRBJ2-1): DGGITQSPKYLFRKEGQNVTLSCEQNLNHDAMYWYRQDPGQGLRLIYYSQIVNDFQKGDIAEGYSVSREKKESFPLTVTSAQKNPTAFYLCASSIPAGGPNEQFFGPGTRLTVL.